This entry is about one T cell receptor beta chain. Assay: immunoSEQ multiplex PCR; the TCRdb copy retains only in-frame clones and omits some. The data hold a few hundred thousand clones, with roughly 84% observed a single time. This record belongs to a study of blood T cell repertoires in COVID-19. Overall study: The United States, Italy and Spain provided the acute and convalescent COVID-19 samples.

Trimming took off 3 bases at V and 0 bases at J, with 9 bases between the two ends. In germline, CDR1 is MNHNS, CDR2 SASEGT. This CDR3 is built from 16 residues. This sequence originates from a woman aged 55-70 years with acute or convalescent COVID-19. Material for sequencing was peripheral blood. This chain links TRBV6-1 with TRBJ2-6, with no clear D. CDR3 coding DNA: TGTGCCAGCAGTGATCGAGAAAACTCTGGGGCCAACGTCCTGACTTTC. Translated: CASSDRENSGANVLTF.